The next 10 T cell receptor beta chains were all read from a single sample in a study of OX40 agonist ivuxolimab in advanced cancers. Library generation was performed with the immunoSEQ multiplex PCR assay. In TCRdb, the immuneACCESS table is reduced to in-frame sequences with V and J assigned. These tables do not hold every clone; where another copy was compared, an unresolved V gene accounts for under half, and the others remain unexplained. Across this sample there are 40,000 to 50,000 clones, with around nine tenths seen only once. Of the sample, 0.85% to 1.2% is held by the ten largest clones. The source material was CD4+ or CD8+ T cells sorted from blood, sampled in a trial of the OX40 agonist ivuxolimab. Receptors were obtained from an adult with an advanced solid tumor such as melanoma, head and neck, liver or kidney cancer.

V usage is TRBV19 and J usage is TRBJ2-7, with a possible D match to TRBD2 (6 bases). The germline V and J ends were trimmed by 3 bases and 9 bases, with 15 bases remaining between them. The germline CDR1 and CDR2 sequences are LNHDA and SQIVND (reference sequence). CDR3 length equals 13 residues. As DNA, the CDR3 is TGTGCCAGTAGTATTGGCGGGGTAGATGGGCAGTACTTC. This translates into CASSIGGVDGQYF.

This clone was observed a few times. The CDR3 bases are TGTGCCAGTAACCACAGGGGACCAACCCAAGAGACCCAGTACTTC. This translates into CASNHRGPTQETQYF. The gene calls are TRBV19 and TRBJ2-5; 7 bases map to TRBD1. V shed 7 bases and J 1 base; nucleotides not matched to a gene: 9. CDR1 is LNHDA, CDR2 SQIVND, per germline (reference sequence). This CDR3 contains 15 residues.

This clone occurred once. The chain carries TRBV15 and TRBJ2-5; D unclear. Germline V CDR1 and CDR2: LNHNV, YYDKDF (reference sequence). V lost 3 bases and J 2 bases, leaving 13 bases between the germline ends. This CDR3 has 15 residues. CDR3 bases: TGTGCCACCAGCAGCAGAATGGACGTACAAGAGACCCAGTACTTC. It is translated as CATSSRMDVQETQYF.

This chain connects TRBV7-9 to TRBJ2-5; 7 bases align to TRBD1. Germline CDR1 SEHNR, CDR2 FQNEAQ (reference sequence). The CDR3 runs to 14 residues. V shed 5 bases, J shed 0 bases, and the junction held 3 bases outside the gene matches. CDR3 DNA sequence: TGTGCCAGCAGCCGGACAGGTTACCAAGAGACCCAGTACTTC. Amino acid sequence: CASSRTGYQETQYF.

The chain is built from TRBV27 and TRBJ1-6, with D hard to call. This CDR3 has 17 residues. In germline, CDR1 is MNHEY, CDR2 SMNVEV (reference sequence). V lost 5 bases to trimming and J lost 4 bases, with 18 bases between them. This CDR3 is CASSRMTTGGYNSPLHF. CDR3 DNA sequence: TGTGCCAGCAGTAGAATGACCACGGGAGGTTATAATTCACCCCTCCACTTT.

The rearrangement links TRBV7-3 to TRBJ2-7, with 8 bases aligning to TRBD2. From germline, CDR1 is SGHTA and CDR2 FQGTGA. The CDR3 consists of 16 residues. Trimming took 0 bases from V and 2 from J; bases not matched to a gene: 6. CDR3 coding DNA: TGTGCCAGCAGCTTAACGGGCCGGGAGGGCCCCTACGAGCAGTACTTC. It translates to CASSLTGREGPYEQYF.

The chain combines TRBV6-5 with TRBJ2-7; TRBD2 aligns across 9 bases. CDR1 and CDR2 (germline): MNHEY, SVGAGI. The CDR3 covers 13 residues. Unmatched junction bases numbered 5, after V lost 7 bases and J lost 4 bases. The CDR3 region is CASMKAGGYEQYF. CDR3 nucleotide sequence: TGTGCCAGCATGAAAGCGGGAGGTTACGAGCAGTACTTC.

CDR3 loop: CASSLVRGNSPLHF. The CDR3 bases are TGTGCCAGCAGCCTGGTCAGGGGAAATTCACCCCTCCACTTT. This chain links TRBV7-2 with TRBJ1-6, with a weak D call TRBD1 (6 bases). Deletions cut 5 bases from V and 7 bases from J, with 12 bases between. The CDR3 runs to 14 residues. CDR1 is SGHTA and CDR2 is FQGNSA in the germline V gene. Full variable domain (outside the CDR3, taken from reference TRBV7-2 and TRBJ1-6): GAGVSQSPSNKVTEKGKDVELRCDPISGHTALYWYRQSLGQGLEFLIYFQGNSAPDKSGLPSDRFSAERTGGSVSTLTIQRTQQEDSAVYLCASSLVRGNSPLHFGNGTRLTVT.

The chain combines TRBV28 with TRBJ1-2; D unresolved. This CDR3 region has 13 residues. Germline CDR1 is MDHEN and CDR2 is SYDVKM. V gave up 2 bases and J gave up 6 bases, with 10 bases separating them. The CDR3 is CASSLTRAHGYTF. DNA of the CDR3: TGTGCCAGCAGTTTAACGCGGGCCCATGGCTACACCTTC.

The J gene is TRBJ2-5, the V gene TRBV27; no definite D call. CDR3 size: 11 residues. Between the trimmed V and J ends, which lost 10 bases and 1 base, there was a span of 7 bases. The V gene's germline CDR1 is MNHEY and CDR2 SMNVEV (reference sequence). CDR3 sequence (DNA): TGTGCCACCTGGGCCCAAGAGACCCAGTACTTC. It encodes CATWAQETQYF.